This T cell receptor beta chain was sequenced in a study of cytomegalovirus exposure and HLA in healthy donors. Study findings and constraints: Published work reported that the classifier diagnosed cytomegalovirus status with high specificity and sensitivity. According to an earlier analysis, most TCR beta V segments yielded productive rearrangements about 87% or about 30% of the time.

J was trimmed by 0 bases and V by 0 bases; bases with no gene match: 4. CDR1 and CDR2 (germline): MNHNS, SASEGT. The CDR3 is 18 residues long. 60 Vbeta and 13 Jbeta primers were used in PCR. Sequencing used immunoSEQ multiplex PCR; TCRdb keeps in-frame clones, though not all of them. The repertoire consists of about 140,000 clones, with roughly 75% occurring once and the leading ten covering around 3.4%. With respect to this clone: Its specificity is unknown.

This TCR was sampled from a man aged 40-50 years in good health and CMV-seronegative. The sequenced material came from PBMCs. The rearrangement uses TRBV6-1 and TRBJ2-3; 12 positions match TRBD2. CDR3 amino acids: CASSEAGTSGLSTDTQYF. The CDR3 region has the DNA TGTGCCAGCAGTGAAGCAGGGACTAGCGGGTTGAGCACAGATACGCAGTATTTT.